Sequencing of this T cell receptor beta chain was carried out in a study of blood T cell repertoires in COVID-19. The data were produced by immunoSEQ multiplex PCR, yet TCRdb's version contains in-frame clones alone and is incomplete. The sample lists 200,000 or so clones, 80% to 90% occurring once. From germline, CDR1 is LGHDT and CDR2 YNNKEL (reference sequence). V gave up 4 bases and J gave up 1 base; unmatched junction bases: 4. The CDR3 spans 16 residues. The source is a woman between 40 and 50 years old with acute COVID-19. V gene TRBV3-1 (or the pseudogene TRBV3-2) combines with J gene TRBJ1-5; 10 nucleotides match TRBD1. Sequencing was carried out using PBMCs or T cells enriched from blood (not recorded which). CDR3 amino acids: CASSLGQGGSNQPQHF. The DNA of the CDR3 is TGTGCCAGCAGCCTCGGACAGGGGGGGAGCAATCAGCCCCAGCATTTT.